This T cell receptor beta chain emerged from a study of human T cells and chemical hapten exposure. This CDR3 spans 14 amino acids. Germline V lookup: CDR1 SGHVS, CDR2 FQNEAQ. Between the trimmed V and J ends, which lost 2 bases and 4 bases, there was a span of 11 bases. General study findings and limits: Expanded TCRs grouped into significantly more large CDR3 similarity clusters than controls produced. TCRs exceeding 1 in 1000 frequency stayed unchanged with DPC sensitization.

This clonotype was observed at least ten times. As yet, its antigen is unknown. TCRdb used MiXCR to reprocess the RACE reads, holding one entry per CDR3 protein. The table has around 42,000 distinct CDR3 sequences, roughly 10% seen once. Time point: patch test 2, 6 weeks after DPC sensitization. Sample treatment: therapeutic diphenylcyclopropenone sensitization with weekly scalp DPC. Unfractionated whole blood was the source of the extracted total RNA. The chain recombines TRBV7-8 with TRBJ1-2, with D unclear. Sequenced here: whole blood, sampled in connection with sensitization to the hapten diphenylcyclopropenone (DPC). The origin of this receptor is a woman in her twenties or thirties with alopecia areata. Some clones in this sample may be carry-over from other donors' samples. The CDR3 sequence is CASSLRREGYGYTF. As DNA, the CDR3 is TGTGCCAGCAGCTTAAGGCGGGAGGGCTATGGCTACACCTTC. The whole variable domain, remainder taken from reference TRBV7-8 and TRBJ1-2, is GAGVSQSPRYKVAKRGQDVALRCDPISGHVSLFWYQQALGQGPEFLTYFQNEAQLDKSGLPSDRFFAERPEGSVSTLKIQRTQQEDSAVYLCASSLRREGYGYTFGSGTRLTVV.